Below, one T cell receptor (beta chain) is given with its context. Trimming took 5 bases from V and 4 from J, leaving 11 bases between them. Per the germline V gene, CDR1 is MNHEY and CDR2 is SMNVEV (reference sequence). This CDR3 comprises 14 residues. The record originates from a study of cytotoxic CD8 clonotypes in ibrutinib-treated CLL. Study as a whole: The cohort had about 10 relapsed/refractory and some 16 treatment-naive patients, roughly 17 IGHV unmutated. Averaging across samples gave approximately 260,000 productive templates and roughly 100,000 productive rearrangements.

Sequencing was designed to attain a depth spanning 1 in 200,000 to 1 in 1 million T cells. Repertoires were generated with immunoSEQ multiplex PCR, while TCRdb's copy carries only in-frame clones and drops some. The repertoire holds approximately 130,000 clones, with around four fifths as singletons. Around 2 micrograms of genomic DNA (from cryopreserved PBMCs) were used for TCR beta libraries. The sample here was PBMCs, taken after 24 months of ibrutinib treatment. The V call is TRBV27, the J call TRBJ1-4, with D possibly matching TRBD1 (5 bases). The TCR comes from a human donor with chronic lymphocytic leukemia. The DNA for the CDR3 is TGTGCCAGCAGTCGCCGGGACGGTAATGAAAAACTGTTTTTT. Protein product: CASSRRDGNEKLFF.